The present entry profiles one T cell receptor (beta chain) with its context. Antigen specificity is unknown. This entry is derived from a study of CD8+ T cells in alopecia areata. Across the study: Treatment comprised oral tofacitinib, 5 to 10 mg twice daily, in treated patients. Regarding the study as a whole: Relative to normal scalp, lesional scalp, especially alopecia totalis/universalis, showed higher clonality.

The CDR3 consists of 15 residues. Germline values: CDR1 SNHLY, CDR2 FYNNEI. Trimming stripped 3 bases from V and 6 bases from J, with 17 bases between. Sequencing relied on a cDNA template that was reverse transcribed from extracted RNA. Produced via immunoSEQ multiplex PCR; TCRdb's table is partial and in-frame only. The data contain roughly 200,000 clones, around 63% of them singletons. Lesional scalp tissue (obtained by punch biopsy) and peripheral blood were collected from alopecia areata patients. Isolation of CD4+ and CD8+ T cells from PBMCs was achieved by sorting. This rearrangement joins TRBV2 to TRBJ2-5; D perhaps matches TRBD1 (6 bases). The material was CD4+ T cells sorted from blood, obtained at week 0. The receptor was derived from a human donor with alopecia areata. CDR3 loop: CASSDQIEWGQTQYF. For the CDR3, the DNA is TGTGCCAGCAGTGACCAGATTGAGTGGGGGCAGACCCAGTACTTC.